Presented here are 16 T cell receptor beta chains from one specimen sequenced in a study of spatial heterogeneity in lung cancer. TCRdb processed the 5' RACE reads anew with MiXCR; each CDR3 protein has one entry. The data contain 25,000 to 30,000 distinct CDR3 sequences, roughly 8% of them singletons. Time point in this sample: sample taken at primary tumor resection. The sequenced material consisted of unsorted whole RNA from tumor, nontumor lung or frozen PBMC. Specimen: PBMCs, collected at surgery. The receptors come from a female donor with early-stage non-small cell lung cancer.

This clonotype was observed a handful of times. The CDR3 reads CASSPSLGSYNEQFF. CDR3 coding DNA: TGCGCCAGCAGCCCCTCGCTGGGCTCCTACAATGAGCAGTTCTTC. This chain links TRBV5-1 with TRBJ2-1; D is unresolved. Per germline, CDR1 SGHRS and CDR2 YFSETQ. This CDR3 is 15 amino acids long. Trimming pared 4 bases from V and 0 bases from J, leaving 11 bases between.

This chain links TRBV20-1 with TRBJ2-2, with 10 bases identical to TRBD2. V was pared by 0 bases and J by 6 bases, with 13 bases of the junction left unmatched. The CDR3 sequence is 18 residues long. Germline values: CDR1 DFQATT, CDR2 SNEGSKA (reference sequence). CDR3: CSARDQTGASGSAGELFF. The DNA for the CDR3 is TGCAGTGCTAGAGACCAAACCGGGGCTAGCGGGAGCGCCGGGGAGCTGTTTTTT.

In its sample, this clonotype was seen many times. This chain connects TRBV18 to TRBJ2-7; D gene uncertain. Trimming left V 3 bases short and J 0 bases short, with 3 bases between. The CDR3 sequence is 12 residues long. The germline gives CDR1 KGHSH, CDR2 LQKENI. DNA of the CDR3: TGTGCCAGCTCACCGAGCTCCTACGAGCAGTACGTC. Protein sequence: CASSPSSYEQYV.

At least ten counts were recorded for this clonotype. J is TRBJ1-1 and V is TRBV27; 7 nucleotides line up with TRBD1. CDR3 length equals 17 residues. CDR1 and CDR2 (germline): MNHEY, SMNVEV (reference sequence). The trim removed 6 bases at V and 4 bases at J, leaving 17 bases unmatched. The CDR3 DNA reads as TGTGCCAGCAGGTTGAAAGGGGGCTTTTTGGTGGGCACTGAAGCTTTCTTT. Translation gives CASRLKGGFLVGTEAFF.

This clonotype was detected ten times or more. The chain couples TRBV27 to TRBJ2-1, with 10 bases that match TRBD2. Germline V gene data show CDR1 as MNHEY and CDR2 as SMNVEV (reference sequence). This CDR3 contains 14 residues. Trimming removed 7 bases from V and 6 bases from J; junction bases left unmatched: 6. CDR3 nucleotides: TGTGCCAGCACGTCCCTAGCGGGAGTCAATGAGCAGTTCTTC. It yields the protein CASTSLAGVNEQFF.

This sequence joins TRBV7-9 and TRBJ2-2, with 7 bases fitting TRBD1. Germline V gene sequence: CDR1 SEHNR, CDR2 FQNEAQ (reference sequence). With 6 bases clipped from V and 0 bases from J, the junction kept 4 bases outside the gene matches. The CDR3 length is 15 residues. The CDR3 DNA sequence: TGTGCCAGCAGTCCCGGGACAGCGAACACCGGGGAGCTGTTTTTT. The encoded protein is CASSPGTANTGELFF.

This clonotype appeared many times. This chain joins TRBV5-5 and TRBJ1-4; 8 bases agree with TRBD1. The CDR3 loop spans 14 amino acids. V lost 2 bases and J lost 5; bases outside the gene matches: 2. CDR1 and CDR2 (germline): SGHKS, YYEKEE (reference sequence). The CDR3 nucleotides are TGTGCCAGCAGCTTCCGGACAGGGAATGAAAAACTGTTTTTT. This codes for CASSFRTGNEKLFF.

This clonotype appeared many times. The V call is TRBV3-1, the J call TRBJ2-2; possible D gene TRBD1, 5 bases. Trimming removed 6 bases from V and 4 bases from J, with 9 bases in between. Germline assignment: CDR1 LGHDT and CDR2 YNNKEL (reference sequence). This CDR3 is 13 amino acids long. CDR3 bases: TGTGCCAGCAGTGAAACAGGCACCGGGGAGCTGTTTTTT. Translation gives CASSETGTGELFF.

This clonotype was counted ten times or more. V gene TRBV24-1 combines with J gene TRBJ2-5; no reliable D call. Per germline, CDR1 KGHDR and CDR2 SFDVKD. CDR3 length: 11 amino acids. V was clipped by 3 bases and J by 7 bases, with 5 bases between them. CDR3 protein: CATSDPRTQYF. The CDR3 nucleotides are TGTGCCACCAGTGATCCTCGGACCCAGTACTTC.

This clonotype was seen ten or more times. This rearrangement joins TRBV12-3 or TRBV12-4 to TRBJ2-3; a possible D gene is TRBD2 (6 bases). V lost 8 bases to trimming and J lost 4 bases, with 13 bases between them. The CDR3 sequence is 13 residues long. Here the CDR3 reads CASSGSSADTQYF. The CDR3 DNA is TGTGCCAGCTCCGGGAGTAGTGCAGATACGCAGTATTTT.

This clonotype was observed at least ten times. The chain has TRBV20-1 and TRBJ2-1, with D possibly being TRBD1 (5 bases). Trimming left V 5 bases short and J 8 bases short, with 19 bases between. CDR1 and CDR2 (germline): DFQATT, SNEGSKA (reference sequence). The CDR3 is 14 residues long. This CDR3 is CSAQGPGYWDEQFF. CDR3 bases: TGCAGTGCTCAGGGCCCCGGGTACTGGGATGAGCAGTTCTTC.

Comments on this clonotype: One end of the junction does not line up with germline, which may come from a read error. This sequence joins TRBV29-1 and TRBJ2-1; D not certain. The CDR3 totals 14 residues. CDR1 is SQVTM and CDR2 is ANQGSEA in the germline V gene. The CDR3 loop reads CNVVGGAIYNEQFF. For the CDR3, the DNA is TGCAACGTTGTAGGCGGAGCCATATACAATGAGCAGTTCTTC.

In its sample, this clonotype was seen many times. The chain joins TRBV7-2 to TRBJ2-4, with D unresolved. The CDR3 totals 16 residues. CDR1 is SGHTA, CDR2 FQGNSA, per germline. V lost 1 base and J lost 7, with 17 bases in between. The CDR3 nucleotides read TGTGCCAGCAGCTTAGTTCTAAGCGATCCCGGGAACATTCAGTACTTC. Its translation is CASSLVLSDPGNIQYF.

The genes are TRBV5-6 and TRBJ2-7; weak D call: TRBD1 (6 bases). V was cut by 6 bases and J by 0 bases, with 13 bases left in between. Germline V gives CDR1 SGHDT, CDR2 YYEEEE. The CDR3 is 14 residues long. The CDR3 coding sequence is TGTGCCAGCATCCTTGGACAGTACTCCTACGAGCAGTACGTC. This translates into CASILGQYSYEQYV.

This clonotype has a count of ten or more. The V gene is TRBV7-8, the J gene TRBJ1-5; no firm D call. Germline CDR1 and CDR2: SGHVS and FQNEAQ. V was cut by 5 bases and J by 11 bases, with 16 bases left in between. CDR3 length equals 13 residues. CDR3 region: CASSQDRLGAQHF. In DNA, the CDR3 is TGTGCCAGCAGCCAGGACCGCCTCGGGGCCCAGCATTTT.

This clonotype was counted at least ten times. This chain connects TRBV28 to TRBJ2-7, with 7 nucleotides matching TRBD2. The CDR3 length is 15 residues. CDR1 and CDR2 (germline): MDHEN, SYDVKM. V shed 4 bases, J shed 0 bases, and the junction held 6 bases outside the gene matches. The CDR3 DNA sequence: TGTGCCAGCAGTTCCCTAGCGGCGCCCTCCTACGAGCAGTACTTC. Protein sequence: CASSSLAAPSYEQYF.